Described below is a single T cell receptor (beta chain) sequence and its context. Its antigen is currently unknown. Other DNA sequences in the sample encode the same CDR3. The entry originates in a study of Tregs in tolerant kidney transplant recipients. V was cut by 6 bases and J by 3 bases, with 16 bases left in between. CDR1 is SGHRS, CDR2 YFSETQ, per germline. The CDR3 sequence is 16 residues long. Assay used: immunoSEQ multiplex PCR; TCRdb lists only in-frame clones, some missing. The sample yields approximately 60,000 clones, 80% to 90% seen once. Study-wide results and limits: The small number of patients limits these findings pending further validation. Some patients' samples used different primers over time, so nucleotide sequences weren't comparable.

Mixed chimerism was transient after nonmyeloablative marrow transplants from related graft donors. Unstimulated regulatory T cells (CD4+CD25+CD127-), CD4+CD25- non-regulatory cells, CD4 and CD8 cells were FACS-sorted from thawed PBMCs. V is TRBV5-1 and J is TRBJ1-6; D is possibly TRBD1 (5 bases). This specimen was CD4+ T cells from blood (PBMCs), taken 6 months after the transplant. The TCR sequence derives from a human patient who received a combined kidney and bone marrow transplant. Some T cells may arise from the graft donor. CDR3 sequence: CASTRGETGYNSPLHF. DNA of the CDR3: TGCGCCAGCACTCGGGGGGAGACCGGCTATAATTCACCCCTCCACTTT.